The T cell receptor (beta chain) under discussion was sequenced for a study of OX40 agonist ivuxolimab in advanced cancers. Assay: immunoSEQ multiplex PCR; the TCRdb copy retains only in-frame clones and omits some. The sample yields about 69,000 clones, 85% to 90% seen once. The sample in question was CD4+ or CD8+ T cells sorted from blood, obtained in a trial of the OX40 agonist ivuxolimab. The source is an adult with an advanced solid tumor such as melanoma, head and neck, liver or kidney cancer.

The CDR3 region has the DNA TGTGCCAGCAGCCGGGAGGCTGGGGAGCAGTACTTC. It specifies CASSREAGEQYF. The J gene is TRBJ2-7, the V gene TRBV7-3; 7 positions agree with TRBD2. Germline V gene lookup returns CDR1 SGHTA and CDR2 FQGTGA. The CDR3 sequence is 12 residues long. The ends lost 5 bases at V and 7 bases at J; junction bases unmatched: 5.